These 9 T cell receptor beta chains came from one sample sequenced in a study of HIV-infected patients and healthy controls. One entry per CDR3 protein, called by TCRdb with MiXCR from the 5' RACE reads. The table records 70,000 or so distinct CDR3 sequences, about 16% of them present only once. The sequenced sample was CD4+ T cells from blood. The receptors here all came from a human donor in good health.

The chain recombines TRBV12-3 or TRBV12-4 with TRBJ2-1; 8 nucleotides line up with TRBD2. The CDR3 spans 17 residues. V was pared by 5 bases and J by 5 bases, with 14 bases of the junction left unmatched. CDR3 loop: CASSVTTRGGRNNEQFF. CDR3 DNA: TGTGCCAGCAGTGTTACAACCCGGGGGGGCAGGAACAATGAGCAGTTCTTC.

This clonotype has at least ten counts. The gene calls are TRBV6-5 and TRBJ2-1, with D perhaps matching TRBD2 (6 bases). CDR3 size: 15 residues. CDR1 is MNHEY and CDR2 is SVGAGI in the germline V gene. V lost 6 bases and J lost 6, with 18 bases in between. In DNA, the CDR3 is TGTGCCAGCAGCCGGAGGGCCACATTATCCAATGAGCAGTTCTTC. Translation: CASSRRATLSNEQFF.

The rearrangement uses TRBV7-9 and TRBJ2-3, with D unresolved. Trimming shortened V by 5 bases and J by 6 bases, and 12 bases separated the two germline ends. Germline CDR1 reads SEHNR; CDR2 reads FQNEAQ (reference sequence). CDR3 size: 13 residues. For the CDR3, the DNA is TGTGCCAGCAGCCCCCTGGCTGGCGATACGCAGTATTTT. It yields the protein CASSPLAGDTQYF.

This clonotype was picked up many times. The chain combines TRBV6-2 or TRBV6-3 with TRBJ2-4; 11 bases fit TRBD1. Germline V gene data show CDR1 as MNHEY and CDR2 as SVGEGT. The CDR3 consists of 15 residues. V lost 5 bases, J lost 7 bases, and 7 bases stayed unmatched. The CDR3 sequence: CASSPGWDRGNIQYF. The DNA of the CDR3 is TGTGCCAGCAGTCCAGGATGGGACAGGGGGAACATTCAGTACTTC.

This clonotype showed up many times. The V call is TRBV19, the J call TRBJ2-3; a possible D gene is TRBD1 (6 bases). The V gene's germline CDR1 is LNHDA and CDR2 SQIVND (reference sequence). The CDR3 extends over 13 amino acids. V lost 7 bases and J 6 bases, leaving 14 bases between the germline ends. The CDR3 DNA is TGTGCCAGTACAGGGGATTCTCGGGATACGCAGTATTTT. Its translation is CASTGDSRDTQYF.

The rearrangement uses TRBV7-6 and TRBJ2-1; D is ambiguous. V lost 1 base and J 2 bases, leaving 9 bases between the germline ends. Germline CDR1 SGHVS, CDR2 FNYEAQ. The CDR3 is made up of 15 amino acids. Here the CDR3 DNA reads TGTGCCAGCAGCTTAGGTGCCAACCCCTACAATGAGCAGTTCTTC. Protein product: CASSLGANPYNEQFF.

CDR3 amino acids: CASSAGQGADIQYF. The CDR3 region has the DNA TGTGCCAGCAGTGCCGGACAGGGGGCAGACATTCAGTACTTC. This sequence joins TRBV6-6 and TRBJ2-4, with 11 bases identical to TRBD1. The CDR3 extends over 14 amino acids. CDR1 and CDR2 (germline): MNHNY, SVGAGI (reference sequence). V shed 5 bases, J shed 8 bases, and the junction held 5 bases outside the gene matches.

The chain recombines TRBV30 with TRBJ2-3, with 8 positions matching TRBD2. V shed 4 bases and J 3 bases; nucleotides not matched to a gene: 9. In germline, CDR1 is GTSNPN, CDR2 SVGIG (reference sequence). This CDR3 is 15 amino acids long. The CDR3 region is CAWNRGGRRTDTQYF. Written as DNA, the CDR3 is TGTGCCTGGAACCGCGGGGGGCGAAGGACAGATACGCAGTATTTT.

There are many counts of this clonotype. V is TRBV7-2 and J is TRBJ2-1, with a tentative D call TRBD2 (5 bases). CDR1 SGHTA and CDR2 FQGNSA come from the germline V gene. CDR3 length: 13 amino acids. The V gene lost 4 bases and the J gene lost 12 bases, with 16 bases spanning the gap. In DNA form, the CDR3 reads TGTGCCAGCAGCTCCACCCGTCTGAGCGGGCAGTTCTTC. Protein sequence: CASSSTRLSGQFF.